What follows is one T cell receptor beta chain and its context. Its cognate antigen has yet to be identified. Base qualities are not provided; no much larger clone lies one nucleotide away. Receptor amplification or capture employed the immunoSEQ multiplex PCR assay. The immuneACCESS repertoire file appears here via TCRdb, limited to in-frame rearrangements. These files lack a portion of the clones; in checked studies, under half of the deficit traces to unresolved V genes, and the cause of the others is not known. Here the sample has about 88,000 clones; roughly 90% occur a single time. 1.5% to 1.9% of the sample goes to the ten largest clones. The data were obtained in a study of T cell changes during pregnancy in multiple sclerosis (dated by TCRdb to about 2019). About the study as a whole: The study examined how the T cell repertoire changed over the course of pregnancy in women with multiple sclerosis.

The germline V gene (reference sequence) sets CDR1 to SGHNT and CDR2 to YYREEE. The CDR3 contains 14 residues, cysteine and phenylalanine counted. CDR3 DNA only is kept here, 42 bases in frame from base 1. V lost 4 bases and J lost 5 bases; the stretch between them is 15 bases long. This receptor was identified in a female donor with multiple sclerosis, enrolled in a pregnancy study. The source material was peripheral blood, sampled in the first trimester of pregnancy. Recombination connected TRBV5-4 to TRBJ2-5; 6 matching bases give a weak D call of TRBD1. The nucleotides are TGTGCCAGCAGCACTAAACAGGGTGGGGAGACCCAGTACTTC. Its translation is CASSTKQGGETQYF.